The entry below describes one TCR beta chain. This receptor's antigen is unknown. No clone much larger than this one lies a single base away; base qualities are absent. The TCR beta CDR3 regions were amplified from RNA transcripts. A first-round RT-PCR of the TCR CDR3 used the HTBI primer set with the Qiagen OneStep RT-PCR kit. Libraries were constructed in a second round of multiplex PCR, after which size selection and purification were performed. Paired-end sequencing of the libraries was performed with 100 bp reads on an Illumina HiSeq2000. As for how the authors treated the data: Raw data were processed with SOAPnuke, discarding reads with adapters, uncalled bases, mean Phred below 15, or no exact constant-primer or identifier match. High-quality paired reads were merged using COPE v1.2.5, and each unique nucleotide sequence was defined as a clonotype. MiTCR v1.1 was used to align clonotypes to the IMGT TRBV, TRBD and TRBJ reference segments. Only V-J combinations with frequency above 0.0001, covering 99% to 99.2% of repertoires, were analysed. The TCS score was defined as the ratio of F50 (clonal expansion) to E x V (chaos), calculated using BLOSUM62-based TCRdist between CDR3 peptides within each V-J. Welch's t-statistics and random forest reduced roughly 530 V-J features to about 12, which were used in a naive Bayes classifier (R e1071). In TCRdb, the public reads were trimmed at Q25 with fastp and aligned with MiXCR, with productive beta chains retained. Rows merge per CDR3 protein into single entries with the most common DNA and genes. TCRdb's processing, not the study's, gives the V and J calls here. This sample holds 200,000 to 300,000 distinct CDR3 sequences; about a sixth were observed only once. Of the sample, around 26% is held by the ten largest clones.

The data are from a study of T cells in Graves' hyperthyroidism and ophthalmopathy (dated by TCRdb to between 2018 and 2021). Regarding the research as a whole: Peripheral blood samples were taken at the time of initial diagnosis, prior to any treatment. According to the paper, TCR Vbeta CDR3 sequencing was carried out on more than 120 peripheral blood samples, which came from about 45 ophthalmopathy, approximately 78 hyperthyroidism and roughly 17 progressor patients. After sampling, hyperthyroidism patients received methimazole starting at 30 mg daily, and ophthalmopathy patients received high-dose intravenous methylprednisolone. TCR V-J signatures able to tell the groups apart were searched for in a discovery cohort of 100 patients, of whom more than 40 had Graves' ophthalmopathy and 55 to 65 had stable Graves' hyperthyroidism. The 85 to 100 discovery patients were randomly split 7:3 into training and test sets. Whether ophthalmopathy could be predicted prospectively was tested in an independent validation cohort made up of 18 to 20 hyperthyroidism patients plus 17 patients who later progressed to ophthalmopathy. In several Graves' hyperthyroidism patients, the study also compared T-cell repertoires from thyroid tissue with T-cell repertoires from blood.

Overall results and qualifications from the work: Blood samples also contained most of the expanded thyroid clonotypes (frequency above 0.001), which suggests that blood repertoires may reflect thyroid immune responses. During validation, the model predicted progression to ophthalmopathy a median of about 5.9 months ahead of onset, with roughly 65% sensitivity and less than 85% specificity. A model built on a 13 V-J signature distinguished ophthalmopathy from stable hyperthyroidism, reaching around 88% sensitivity and around 81% specificity in cross-validation and 80%/75% in testing. No statistical method was used to fix the sample size in advance, and group allocation was not hidden from the investigators.

In the ophthalmopathy patients, disease was moderately to severely active, with a Clinical Activity Score of 3 or more, a NOSPECS grade of 4 or more, and a duration of less than 3 months. The study excluded patients with uncontrolled infections, other autoimmune diseases, pregnancy or lactation. Diagnoses were established on the basis of clinical symptoms, serum thyroxine and TRAb, thyroid ultrasound, and orbital computed tomography. Ficoll-Paque density gradient centrifugation was used to isolate PBMCs from about 10 ml of fresh peripheral blood. Trizol reagent was used to extract total RNA, and RNA quality was then checked on an Agilent 2100 Bioanalyzer. From the germline V gene (reference sequence), CDR1 is DFQATT and CDR2 is SNEGSKA. Germline trimming amounts to 0 bases on V and 7 bases on J, with 5 as the count of junction bases outside the gene matches. Measured from the cysteine to the phenylalanine, the CDR3 is 14 residues long. The read is trimmed to its CDR3 DNA, 42 bases read in frame from base 1.

The chain links TRBV20-1 with TRBJ1-4; 7 of the junction bases match TRBD1. Sequencing was performed on blood. This sequence originates from a woman aged 18-35 years with Graves' ophthalmopathy. The CDR3 protein sequence reads: CSARDGRGGEKLFF. The DNA is as follows: TGCAGTGCTAGAGATGGCAGGGGGGGTGAAAAACTGTTTTTT.